This T cell receptor beta chain was obtained from a study of T-cell memory formation after mild COVID-19. Findings and limits, study-wide: Contracting CD8+ clones were enriched in EMRA, CD4+ mainly in CM and EM.

Each CDR3 protein is one row after TCRdb ran MiXCR on the 5' RACE reads. The repertoire has under 650,000 distinct CDR3 sequences, roughly 18% of them found once; the top ten carry approximately 12%. This clonotype showed up many times. Antigen: not known. The CDR3 is 16 amino acids. Germline V CDR1 and CDR2: KGHDR, SFDVKD. The V and J ends lost 0 bases and 7 bases, in that order; junction bases with no gene match: 3. J is TRBJ2-1 and V is TRBV24-1, with 12 bases fitting TRBD2. What was sequenced was PBMCs or a T cell subset sorted from them (not recorded which). The receptor was derived from an adult woman who had mild COVID-19 (a few samples of this study predate the infection). Cell type and time point are not known. The CDR3 coding sequence is TGTGCCACCAGTGATTTGGGGCTAGCGGGGGGGAATGAGCAGTTCTTC. Amino acid sequence: CATSDLGLAGGNEQFF.